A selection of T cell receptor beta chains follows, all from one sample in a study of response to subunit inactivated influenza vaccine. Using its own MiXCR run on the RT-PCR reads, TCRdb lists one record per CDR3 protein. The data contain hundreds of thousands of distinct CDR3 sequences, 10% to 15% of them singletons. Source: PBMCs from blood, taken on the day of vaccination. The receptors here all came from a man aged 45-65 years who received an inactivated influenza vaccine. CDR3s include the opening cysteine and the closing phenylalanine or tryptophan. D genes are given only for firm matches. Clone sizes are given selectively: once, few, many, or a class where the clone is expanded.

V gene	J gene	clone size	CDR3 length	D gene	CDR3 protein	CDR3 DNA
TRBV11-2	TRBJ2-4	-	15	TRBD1	CASSSQGAAKSIQYF	TGTGCCAGCAGCTCTCAGGGGGCGGCCAAAAGCATTCAGTACTTC
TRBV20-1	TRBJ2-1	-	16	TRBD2	CSARAREEASYNEQFF	TGCAGTGCTAGGGCGCGGGAGGAGGCCTCCTACAATGAGCAGTTCTTC
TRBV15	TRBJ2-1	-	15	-	CATSREAVSYNEQFF	TGTGCCACCAGCAGAGAAGCAGTATCCTACAATGAGCAGTTCTTC
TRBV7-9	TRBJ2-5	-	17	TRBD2	CASSISSGPAYQETQYF	TGTGCCAGCAGCATATCTAGCGGGCCCGCCTACCAAGAGACCCAGTACTTC
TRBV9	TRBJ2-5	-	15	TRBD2	CASSVGSGRGETQYF	TGTGCCAGCAGCGTAGGTAGCGGGAGAGGAGAGACCCAGTACTTC
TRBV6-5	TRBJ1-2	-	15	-	CASSYSRGSRYGYTF	TGTGCCAGCAGTTACTCTAGAGGGTCGCGCTATGGCTACACCTTC
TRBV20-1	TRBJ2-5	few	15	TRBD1	CSARAHGQVQETQYF	TGCAGTGCTAGGGCCCACGGACAGGTACAAGAGACCCAGTACTTC
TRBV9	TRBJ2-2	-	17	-	CASSVQLGAGFTGELFF	TGTGCCAGCAGCGTCCAACTCGGCGCGGGGTTCACCGGGGAGCTGTTTTTT
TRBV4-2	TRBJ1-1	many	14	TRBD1	CASSQKTGGTEAFF	TGTGCCAGCAGCCAAAAGACAGGGGGCACTGAAGCTTTCTTT
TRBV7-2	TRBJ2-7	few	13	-	CASSLARPSEQYF	TGTGCCAGCAGCTTAGCCAGACCCTCCGAGCAGTACTTC
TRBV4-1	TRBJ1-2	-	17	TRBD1	CASRRPGQKENGYGYTF	TGCGCCAGCAGACGACCGGGACAGAAAGAGAATGGCTATGGCTACACCTTC
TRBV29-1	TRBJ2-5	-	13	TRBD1	CSARDSKQETQYF	TGCAGCGCCCGGGACAGCAAACAAGAGACCCAGTACTTC
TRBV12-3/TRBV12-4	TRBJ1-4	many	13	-	CASSPREGRKLFF	TGTGCCAGCAGCCCTCGGGAGGGCAGAAAACTGTTTTTT
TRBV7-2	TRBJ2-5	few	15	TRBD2	CASSSGLAVGETQYF	TGTGCCAGCAGCTCGGGACTAGCCGTTGGAGAGACCCAGTACTTC
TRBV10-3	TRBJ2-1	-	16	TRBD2	CAISKSSGRAANEQFF	TGTGCCATCAGTAAGTCTAGCGGGAGGGCGGCCAATGAGCAGTTCTTC
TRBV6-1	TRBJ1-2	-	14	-	CASFQGGSDYGYTF	TGTGCCAGTTTTCAGGGAGGGTCGGACTATGGCTACACCTTC